What follows are 22 T cell receptor beta chains derived from one specimen sequenced in a study of T cell changes during pregnancy in multiple sclerosis. Only in-frame clones appear in the TCRdb table, and some are missing; sequencing was by immunoSEQ multiplex PCR. The table includes tens of thousands of clones, roughly 90% detected once. The sequenced sample was peripheral blood, obtained in the first trimester of pregnancy. The receptors originated from a female donor in good health, enrolled as a control in a pregnancy study.

The chain uses TRBV29-1 and TRBJ2-1, with 7 bases matching TRBD2. The V gene's germline CDR1 is SQVTM and CDR2 ANQGSEA. The junction had 7 bases not matched to a gene; V was cut back by 7 bases and J by 10 bases. This CDR3 has 11 amino acids. The CDR3 bases are TGCAGCGACAGACTAGCCTCCGAGCAGTTCTTC. It is translated as CSDRLASEQFF.

The chain joins TRBV5-6 to TRBJ2-7, with a tentative D call TRBD2 (7 bases). CDR1 SGHDT and CDR2 YYEEEE come from the germline V gene. V was shortened by 0 bases and J by 2 bases, with 12 bases between the two germline ends. This CDR3 spans 15 amino acids. CDR3 amino acids: CASSLVGRGPYEQYF. The DNA of the CDR3 is TGTGCCAGCAGCTTGGTTGGGCGGGGGCCCTACGAGCAGTACTTC.

This chain links TRBV28 with TRBJ2-1; 7 nucleotides line up with TRBD1. Looked up from germline, CDR1 is MDHEN and CDR2 is SYDVKM. This CDR3 has 14 residues. The V gene end was trimmed by 7 bases and the J gene end by 4 bases; junction bases not matched to a gene: 7. The CDR3 DNA follows: TGTGCCAGCATACCCGGGACAGCTTACAATGAGCAGTTCTTC. It translates to CASIPGTAYNEQFF.

The chain joins TRBV13 to TRBJ2-3; TRBD1 matches at 9 bases. CDR1 is PRHDT and CDR2 is FYEKMQ in the germline V gene (reference sequence). The CDR3 loop spans 15 amino acids. Germline trimming cut 5 bases from V and 4 bases from J; bases unmatched to any gene: 7. The CDR3 DNA is TGTGCCAGCAGCCCCGGGACAGGGTCCTCAGATACGCAGTATTTT. Amino acid sequence: CASSPGTGSSDTQYF.

Turning to this clone: The identical CDR3 is also encoded by other nucleotide sequences in the sample. The rearrangement joins TRBV2 to TRBJ2-3, with D perhaps matching TRBD2 (5 bases). V was pared by 3 bases and J by 1 base, with 5 bases between. Germline CDR1 and CDR2: SNHLY and FYNNEI. The length of the CDR3 is 13 residues. CDR3 sequence reads: CASSEGGTDTQYF. As DNA, the CDR3 is TGTGCCAGCAGTGAGGGAGGCACAGATACGCAGTATTTT.

V and J are TRBV5-5 and TRBJ2-7; 9 bases map to TRBD1. CDR3 length: 15 residues. The J segment lost 6 bases and the V segment lost 2 bases, leaving 9 bases of the junction unmatched. Germline V gene lookup returns CDR1 SGHKS and CDR2 YYEKEE (reference sequence). The CDR3 DNA sequence: TGTGCCAGCAGCTTCCGGGACAGGGAAAGTACCGAGCAGTACTTC. This sequence encodes CASSFRDRESTEQYF.

The J gene is TRBJ2-5, the V gene TRBV9; TRBD2 is a possible D gene (6 bases). Germline V CDR1 and CDR2: SGDLS, YYNGEE. Trimming took off 3 bases at V and 2 bases at J, with 11 bases between the two ends. The CDR3 consists of 14 residues. CDR3 region: CASSAGVGQETQYF. The CDR3 DNA follows: TGTGCCAGCAGCGCGGGAGTAGGACAAGAGACCCAGTACTTC.

The chain links TRBV7-5 to TRBJ1-1; TRBD1 was called by the table and not checked on the DNA. TRBV7-5 is a known pseudogene. The CDR3 runs 17 residues. CDR3 DNA sequence: TGTGTCAGAAGCTTAGCCGATACCGGGACAGGGGGCACTGAAGCTTTCTTT. Translation gives CVRSLADTGTGGTEAFF.

The J gene is TRBJ1-1, the V gene TRBV6-5; D remains unclear. Germline-derived CDR1 and CDR2 are MNHEY and SVGAGI. Trimming cost V 0 bases and J 5 bases, with 13 bases left between them. The CDR3 contains 15 residues. CDR3 sequence (DNA): TGTGCCAGCAGTTACTCTAGGTCCGGGATGACTGAAGCTTTCTTT. This codes for CASSYSRSGMTEAFF.

This sequence joins TRBV18 and TRBJ2-1, with 12 bases fitting TRBD2. V shed 6 bases, J shed 7 bases, and the junction held 7 bases outside the gene matches. This CDR3 is 15 amino acids long. Per germline, CDR1 KGHSH and CDR2 LQKENI. The CDR3 coding sequence is TGTGCCAGCTCCCCCGGGACTAGCGGGTTTAATGAGCAGTTCTTC. This codes for CASSPGTSGFNEQFF. Full variable domain (missing parts from reference TRBV18 and TRBJ2-1): NAGVMQNPRHLVRRRGQEARLRCSPMKGHSHVYWYRQLPEEGLKFMVYLQKENIIDESGMPKERFSAEFPKEGPSILRIQQVVRGDSAAYFCASSPGTSGFNEQFFGPGTRLTVL.

The J gene is TRBJ2-3, the V gene TRBV6-4; 9 bases agree with TRBD2. This CDR3 region has 15 residues. Germline V gives CDR1 MRHNA, CDR2 SNTAGT. V dropped 3 bases and J dropped 4; count of bases not matched to a gene: 5. Here the CDR3 reads CASSEGGGAADTQYF. As DNA, the CDR3 is TGTGCCAGCAGTGAAGGCGGGGGGGCGGCAGATACGCAGTATTTT.

This chain connects TRBV4-3 to TRBJ2-6; the D gene is possibly TRBD2 (5 bases). Trimming took 4 bases from V and 0 from J, leaving 10 bases between them. Germline V gives CDR1 LGHNA, CDR2 YSLEER. The CDR3 totals 16 residues. In DNA, the CDR3 is TGCGCCAGCAGCCCGGACTCTGGCTCTGGGGCCAACGTCCTGACTTTC. As protein: CASSPDSGSGANVLTF.

The chain combines TRBV27 with TRBJ1-1, with 10 bases lining up with TRBD1. The CDR3 loop spans 14 amino acids. The germline gives CDR1 MNHEY, CDR2 SMNVEV (reference sequence). After removal of 7 bases from V and 4 bases from J, the junction contained 6 bases not matched to a gene. DNA of the CDR3: TGTGCCAGCAAAAGGACAGGGGGGATCACTGAAGCTTTCTTT. Residues: CASKRTGGITEAFF.

The chain carries TRBV18 and TRBJ1-6, with TRBD1 identical over 8 bases. Unmatched junction bases numbered 6, after V lost 3 bases and J lost 8 bases. The CDR3 length is 15 residues. From germline, CDR1 is KGHSH and CDR2 LQKENI. CDR3 bases: TGTGCCAGCTCACCTCGGACAGGGACGGATTCACCCCTCCACTTT. This codes for CASSPRTGTDSPLHF.

The genes are TRBV7-6 and TRBJ1-4, with 10 nucleotides matching TRBD1. CDR3 length: 16 amino acids. The trim removed 1 base at V and 7 bases at J, leaving 6 bases unmatched. Germline V CDR1 and CDR2: SGHVS, FNYEAQ. The DNA of the CDR3 is TGTGCCAGCAGCTTAGACCCACGGGACAGGGGTGAAAAACTGTTTTTT. This gives the protein CASSLDPRDRGEKLFF. Drawing the rest from reference TRBV7-6 and TRBJ1-4, the complete variable domain is GAGVSQSPRYKVTKRGQDVALRCDPISGHVSLYWYRQALGQGPEFLTYFNYEAQQDKSGLPNDRFSAERPEGSISTLTIQRTEQRDSAMYRCASSLDPRDRGEKLFFGSGTQLSVL.

The DNA of the CDR3 is TGTGCCAGCTGTCGGGAGAAAGGCAATCAGCCCCAGCATTTT. Its translation: CASCREKGNQPQHF. The gene calls are TRBV2 and TRBJ1-5, with unresolved D. The CDR3 has 14 amino acids. Trimming cost V 8 bases and J 2 bases, with 13 bases left between them. Germline V CDR1 and CDR2: SNHLY, FYNNEI.

V is TRBV11-3 and J is TRBJ2-2, with D unresolved. This CDR3 spans 14 amino acids. CDR1 and CDR2 (germline): SGHNT, YENEEA. The germline V and J ends were trimmed by 5 bases and 0 bases, with 7 bases remaining between them. The CDR3 reads CASSMSANTGELFF. The CDR3 DNA is TGTGCCAGCAGCATGAGTGCGAACACCGGGGAGCTGTTTTTT. The full variable domain, completed using reference TRBV11-3 and TRBJ2-2, is EAGVVQSPRYKIIEKKQPVAFWCNPISGHNTLYWYLQNLGQGPELLIRYENEEAVDDSQLPKDRFSAERLKGVDSTLKIQPAELGDSAVYLCASSMSANTGELFFGEGSRLTVL.

V gene TRBV18 combines with J gene TRBJ2-7, with D maybe TRBD2 (6 bases). Germline V CDR1 and CDR2: KGHSH, LQKENI. Trimming took off 1 base at V and 4 bases at J, with 11 bases between the two ends. The CDR3 sequence is 14 residues long. Here the CDR3 DNA reads TGTGCCAGCTCACCACTTGAGGGGAGGTACGAGCAGTACTTC. Residues: CASSPLEGRYEQYF. Filled out from reference TRBV18 and TRBJ2-7, the complete variable domain reads NAGVMQNPRHLVRRRGQEARLRCSPMKGHSHVYWYRQLPEEGLKFMVYLQKENIIDESGMPKERFSAEFPKEGPSILRIQQVVRGDSAAYFCASSPLEGRYEQYFGPGTRLTVT.

The chain joins TRBV5-1 to TRBJ1-2; weak D call: TRBD1 (5 bases). Germline V gene lookup returns CDR1 SGHRS and CDR2 YFSETQ. The CDR3 loop spans 13 amino acids. Between the trimmed V and J ends, which lost 2 bases and 5 bases, there was a span of 10 bases. The CDR3 nucleotides are TGCGCCAGCAGCTTACCGGGGACTTATGGCTACACCTTC. Translated, it gives CASSLPGTYGYTF.

J is TRBJ2-7 and V is TRBV28, with D perhaps matching TRBD1 (5 bases). Per the germline V gene, CDR1 is MDHEN and CDR2 is SYDVKM. The V end was cut by 6 bases, the J end by 0 bases, with 12 bases between. This CDR3 contains 14 residues. The CDR3 DNA reads TGTGCCAGCAGCCTAGGGGAAAGCTCCTACGAGCAGTACTTC. Translation gives CASSLGESSYEQYF.

This clone showed up just a few times. The rearrangement links TRBV4-1 to TRBJ2-7; 8 bases align to TRBD2. The CDR3 is 15 amino acids. Germline CDR1 MGHRA, CDR2 YSYEKL. Losses at the gene ends were 4 bases for V and 4 bases for J; bases not matched to a gene: 9. CDR3 amino acids: CASSPEVSGAYEQYF. The CDR3 DNA reads TGCGCCAGCAGCCCGGAGGTTAGCGGGGCATACGAGCAGTACTTC.

The chain joins TRBV28 to TRBJ2-7; tentative D call: TRBD2 (5 bases). The V end lost 1 base, the J end lost 7 bases, and 11 bases lay between the germline ends. The CDR3 runs to 13 residues. Germline V gene sequence: CDR1 MDHEN, CDR2 SYDVKM. CDR3 bases: TGTGCCAGCAGTTTATTGGGCGGGCGGGAGCAGTACTTC. Its translation: CASSLLGGREQYF.